Listed below are T cell receptor beta chains from one sample, sequenced in a study of PD-L1 blockade in urothelial cancer. The data were produced by immunoSEQ multiplex PCR, yet TCRdb's version contains in-frame clones alone and is incomplete. The data hold some 52,000 clones, with roughly 84% observed a single time. This sample comprised PBMCs, obtained around atezolizumab (anti-PD-L1) treatment. These receptors were obtained from a man aged 40-55 years with urothelial cancer. CDR3s include the opening cysteine and the closing phenylalanine or tryptophan. A D gene is named only where the DNA matches it firmly. Clone sizes are given selectively: once, few, many, or a class where the clone is expanded.

j_call	d_call	v_call	clone_size	cdr3_aa	cdr3_nt
TRBJ1-4	-	TRBV5-1	once	CASSLDANEKLFF	TGCGCCAGCAGCTTGGATGCGAATGAAAAACTGTTTTTT
TRBJ1-1	TRBD1	TRBV7-2	once	CASSRDRGGTEAFF	TGTGCCAGCAGCCGGGACAGGGGGGGGACTGAAGCTTTCTTT
TRBJ1-3	-	TRBV10-3	-	CAIRGSSGNTIYF	TGTGCCATCAGAGGGAGCTCTGGAAACACCATATATTTT
TRBJ2-1	TRBD1	TRBV2	-	CATYRGRGYNEQFF	TGTGCCACATACAGGGGTCGAGGCTACAATGAGCAGTTCTTC
TRBJ2-2	-	TRBV11-2	-	CASSLWRTNTGELFF	TGTGCCAGCAGCTTGTGGAGGACGAACACCGGGGAGCTGTTTTTT
TRBJ1-1	TRBD1	TRBV5-4	-	CANSRDRKMNTEAFF	TGTGCCAATTCCCGGGACAGAAAAATGAACACTGAAGCTTTCTTT
TRBJ1-4	TRBD1	TRBV29-1	-	CSVSAGQGVEKLFF	TGCAGCGTCAGCGCGGGACAGGGCGTTGAAAAACTGTTTTTT
TRBJ2-7	TRBD2	TRBV28	-	CASRRAGVVYEQYF	TGTGCCAGCAGGAGAGCGGGAGTTGTCTACGAGCAGTACTTC
TRBJ1-2	-	TRBV19	-	CASNQFGQAEGYTF	TGTGCCAGTAATCAATTTGGACAAGCTGAAGGCTACACCTTC
TRBJ2-2	TRBD2	TRBV7-8	-	CASSPRAGVNTGELFF	TGTGCCAGCAGCCCTCGGGCGGGAGTTAACACCGGGGAGCTGTTTTTT
TRBJ1-4	-	TRBV19	-	CASSRQIATNEKLFF	TGTGCCAGTAGTAGACAAATAGCAACTAATGAAAAACTGTTTTTT
TRBJ2-3	TRBD2	TRBV14	-	CASSHRLAGHPDTQYF	TGTGCCAGCAGCCACAGACTAGCGGGACATCCAGATACGCAGTATTTT
TRBJ2-2	-	TRBV14	few	CASSQVGLGGELFF	TGTGCCAGCAGCCAAGTTGGGCTTGGCGGGGAGCTGTTTTTT
TRBJ2-1	TRBD2	TRBV15	-	CATSRDRGGRARGSNNEQFF	TGTGCCACCAGCAGAGATCGGGGCGGGAGGGCCCGAGGTAGTAACAATGAGCAGTTCTTC
TRBJ2-6	-	TRBV9	-	CASSVGGQASSGANVLTF	TGTGCCAGCAGCGTAGGGGGACAAGCTTCCTCTGGGGCCAACGTCCTGACTTTC
TRBJ1-1	-	TRBV10-3	-	CAIMGQNTEAFF	TGTGCCATCATGGGACAGAACACTGAAGCTTTCTTT